This entry concerns a single TCR beta chain. In germline, CDR1 is LGHNA, CDR2 YNFKEQ. This CDR3 has 16 residues. With 4 bases clipped from V and 6 bases from J, the junction kept 5 bases outside the gene matches. These data belong to a study of shared clonotypes between healthy human individuals. Sequenced by immunoSEQ multiplex PCR; TCRdb stores in-frame clones only, minus some. The table records millions of clones, 90% to 95% of them present only once. The chain employs TRBV4-2 and TRBJ2-3; 15 positions match TRBD2. The sequencing input was naive CD4+ T cells from PBMCs. Subset: CD45RA+ positively selected. The origin of this receptor is a man aged 18 to 30 in good health. Some clones in this sample may be carry-over from other donors' samples. CDR3 loop: CASSLGLAGGEDTQYF. The CDR3 nucleotides are TGTGCCAGCAGCCTGGGACTAGCGGGAGGAGAGGATACGCAGTATTTT.